This note documents a single TCR beta chain sequence. The antigen is not known. This sample was included in a study of T-cell memory formation after mild COVID-19. Study-level background: Largely, the TCR clusters proved donor specific.

The germline V gene encodes CDR1 SGHRS and CDR2 YFSETQ. Deletions cut 6 bases from V and 2 bases from J, with 15 bases between. The CDR3 sequence is 14 residues long. General study results and limits: CD4+ clones that contracted lay mainly in CM and EM; CD8+ ones lay in EMRA. Clones that contracted from day 15 to 85 had balanced CD4/CD8; later expanders were CD4+ biased.

One entry per CDR3 protein, called by TCRdb with MiXCR from the 5' RACE reads. The sample includes 190,000 or so distinct CDR3 sequences, around 26% seen only once; the top ten take over 10%. This TCR was recovered from an adult woman who had mild COVID-19 (a few samples of this study predate the infection). Cell type and time point are not known. Sequencing input: PBMCs or a T cell subset sorted from them (not recorded which). J is TRBJ2-7 and V is TRBV5-1, with D maybe TRBD1 (5 bases). CDR3 sequence reads: CASTRTSGTYEQYF. The CDR3 DNA is TGCGCCAGCACCCGGACCTCAGGGACCTACGAGCAGTACTTC.